This T cell receptor (beta chain) was identified in a study of CD8 T cells in ankylosing spondylitis. By quantitative 5'-RACE with molecular barcodes, the TCR beta libraries were made. TCRdb processed the 5' RACE reads anew with MiXCR; each CDR3 protein has one entry. In the table there are about 96,000 distinct CDR3 sequences, 27% of which are singletons. Overall study findings and caveats: CD8+ by phenotype, disease-linked clones were relatively rare in peripheral blood. In the blood and synovial fluid of reactive arthritis, some motif variants had been previously reported. A TCR beta motif of about eight highly homologous variants seemed to mark ankylosing spondylitis blood.

In regard to this clonotype: As yet, its antigen is unknown.

CDR1 SGHDT and CDR2 YYEEEE come from the germline V gene. Trimming took 0 bases from V and 4 from J, leaving 17 bases between them. This CDR3 is 16 amino acids long. This TCR was sampled from a male donor with ankylosing spondylitis or in good health (not recorded which). Sequences were obtained from blood, either unsorted or a sorted T cell fraction (not recorded which). This chain links TRBV5-6 with TRBJ2-7, with D perhaps matching TRBD2 (5 bases). The CDR3 DNA follows: TGTGCCAGCAGCTTGGGGATGGAGGCTTACGGGTACGAGCAGTACGTC. This codes for CASSLGMEAYGYEQYV.